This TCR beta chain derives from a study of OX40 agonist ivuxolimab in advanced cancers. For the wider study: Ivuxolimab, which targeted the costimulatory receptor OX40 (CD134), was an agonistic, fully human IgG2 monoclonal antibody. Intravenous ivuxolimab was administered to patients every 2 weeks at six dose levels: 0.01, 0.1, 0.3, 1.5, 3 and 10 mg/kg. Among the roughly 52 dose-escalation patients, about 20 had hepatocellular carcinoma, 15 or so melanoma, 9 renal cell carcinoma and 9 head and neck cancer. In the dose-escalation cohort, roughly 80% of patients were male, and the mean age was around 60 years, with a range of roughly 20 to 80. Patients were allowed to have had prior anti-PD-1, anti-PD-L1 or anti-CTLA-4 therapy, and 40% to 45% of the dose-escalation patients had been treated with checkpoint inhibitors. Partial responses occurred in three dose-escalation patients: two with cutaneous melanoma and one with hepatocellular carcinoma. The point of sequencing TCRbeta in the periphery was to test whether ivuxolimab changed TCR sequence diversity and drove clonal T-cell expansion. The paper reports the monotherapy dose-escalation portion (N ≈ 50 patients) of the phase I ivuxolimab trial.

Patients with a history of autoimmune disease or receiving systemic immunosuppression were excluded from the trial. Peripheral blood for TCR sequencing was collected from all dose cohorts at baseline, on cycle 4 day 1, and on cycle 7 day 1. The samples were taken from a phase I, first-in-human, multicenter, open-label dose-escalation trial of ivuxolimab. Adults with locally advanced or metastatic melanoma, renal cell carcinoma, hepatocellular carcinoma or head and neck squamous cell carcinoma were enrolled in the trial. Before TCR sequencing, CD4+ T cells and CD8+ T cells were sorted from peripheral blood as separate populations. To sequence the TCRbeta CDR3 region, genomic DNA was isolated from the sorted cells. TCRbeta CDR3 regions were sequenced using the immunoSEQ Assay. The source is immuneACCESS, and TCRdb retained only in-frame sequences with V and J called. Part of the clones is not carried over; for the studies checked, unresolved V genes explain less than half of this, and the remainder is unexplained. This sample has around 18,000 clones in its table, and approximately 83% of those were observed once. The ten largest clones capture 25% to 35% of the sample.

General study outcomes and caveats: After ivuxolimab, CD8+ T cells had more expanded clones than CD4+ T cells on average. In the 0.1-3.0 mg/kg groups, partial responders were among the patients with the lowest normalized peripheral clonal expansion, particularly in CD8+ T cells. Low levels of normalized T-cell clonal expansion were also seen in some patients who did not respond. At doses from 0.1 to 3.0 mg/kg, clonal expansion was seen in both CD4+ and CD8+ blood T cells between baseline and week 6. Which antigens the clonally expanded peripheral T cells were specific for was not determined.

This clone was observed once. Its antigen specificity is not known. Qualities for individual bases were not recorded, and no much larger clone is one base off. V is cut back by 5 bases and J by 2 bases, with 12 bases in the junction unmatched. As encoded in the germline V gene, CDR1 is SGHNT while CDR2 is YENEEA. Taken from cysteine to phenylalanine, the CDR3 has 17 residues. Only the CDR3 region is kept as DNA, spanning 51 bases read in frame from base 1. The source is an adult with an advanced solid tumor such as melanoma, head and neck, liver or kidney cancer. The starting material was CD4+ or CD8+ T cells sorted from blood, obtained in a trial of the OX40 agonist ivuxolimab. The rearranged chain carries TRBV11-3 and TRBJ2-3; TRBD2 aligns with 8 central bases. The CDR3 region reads CASSTGGDYLSTDTQYF. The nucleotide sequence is TGTGCCAGCAGCACCGGGGGGGACTACCTGTCCACAGATACGCAGTATTTT.